Sequencing of this T cell receptor (beta chain) was carried out in a study of T cell repertoires in aging, cancer and after chemotherapy (dated by TCRdb to between 2017 and 2020). A note on the overall study: The donors fell into six age groups ranging from 30 or younger to 70 or older, and each group had at least three individuals. In the hematological group, the paired samples taken before and after chemotherapy came from chronic lymphocytic leukemia patients given fludarabine- or bendamustine-based regimens. Several million TCR reads were contained in the full dataset. The study profiled peripheral blood TCR beta repertoires from healthy donors and cancer patients to examine immunoaging and T cell reconstitution after chemotherapy. The cohort comprised some 220 cancer patients, 94 with hematological and approximately 120 with solid cancers, plus 95 healthy donors as a reference group.

Using a mixed TRB-A/B primer pool, multiplex touch-down PCR amplified rearranged TRB sequences covering the V, D and J segments. Illumina adapters and sample indices were added to the amplicons in two consecutive PCR reactions performed with Phusion HS II polymerase. The amplicons were purified from gel with the NucleoSpin Gel and PCR Clean-up kit and then assessed with Qubit and an Agilent 2100 Bioanalyzer. The libraries were sequenced on an Illumina MiSeq with 600-cycle, single-indexed, paired-end runs. The authors processed their data as follows. MiXCR versions 2.12 and 3.0.5 were used to process TRB sequences. Each unique CDR3 nucleotide sequence counted as one clone, and only productive sequences with at least two reads were retained. Repertoire metrics included Shannon diversity, evenness, clonality (one minus evenness), and alpha-parameterized diversity profiles from alpha 0 to 5. Generation probabilities of clones in paired pre- and post-chemotherapy samples were computed with the IGoR algorithm. Using fastp trimming at Q25 and MiXCR clonotype assembly, TCRdb reanalyzed the public sequencing data and kept in-frame beta chains. Here each entry gathers all rows of one CDR3 protein and keeps the most common genes and DNA. The V and J calls were determined by TCRdb, not by the authors. Counted in this sample were more than 6,000 distinct CDR3 sequences; roughly 23% of them appeared once. 8.5% of the sample goes to the ten largest clones.

V loses 3 bases, J loses 5 bases, and the germline ends lie 16 bases apart. Taken from cysteine to phenylalanine, the CDR3 has 14 residues. Only the CDR3 region is kept as DNA, spanning 42 bases read in frame from base 1. According to the germline V gene (reference sequence), CDR1 reads GTSNPN and CDR2 reads SVGIG. TCR beta rearrangements were amplified from genomic DNA isolated from peripheral blood, not from sorted cells or RNA. By how much of the sample it makes up, this clonotype is medium-sized (0.01 to 0.1%). Its target antigen remains unknown. Qualities for individual bases were not recorded, and no much larger clone is one base off. Results the study describes overall, beyond this receptor: The authors noted that the repertoire data do not allow conclusions about immunological memory after chemotherapy. Untreated patients with hematological or solid cancers showed significantly lower blood TCR diversity and higher clonality than age-matched healthy donors. An increase in median generation probability over the chemotherapy interval was observed in both cancer cohorts, suggesting that the repertoire was reconstituted through rebound thymic output. In healthy donors, the drop in TCR diversity with age came mainly from a loss of richness, whereas in cancer patients a loss of evenness also played a part. Lymphoid organ infiltration was present in the hematological cancer patients, and this infiltration may itself impair thymic emigration or the expansion of peripheral T cells.

This TCR was recovered from a human donor with a blood cancer. The chain is encoded by TRBV30 joined to TRBJ2-5; D gene: possibly TRBD2, on 7 matching bases. The source material was blood. The DNA reads TGTGCCTGGAGCGGGGGGCGGGAGTTGGAGACCCAGTACTTC. It translates as CAWSGGRELETQYF.